This TCR beta chain originates from a study of blood T cells in healthy people across ages. CDR1 is MDHEN and CDR2 is SYDVKM in the germline V gene. This CDR3 contains 15 residues. With V trimmed by 4 bases and J by 3 bases, 6 bases remained unmatched. A sample-barcoded 5' primer and a J-beta primer mix were used in a second PCR of roughly 7 to 12 cycles. One entry per CDR3 protein, called by TCRdb with MiXCR from the 5' RACE reads. The table includes approximately 850,000 distinct CDR3 sequences, 40% to 50% detected once. The receptor was isolated from a man in his 60s in good health. The source material was blood. The genes are TRBV28 and TRBJ2-7; TRBD1 aligns across 10 bases. The CDR3 here is CASSSFGTGDYEQYF. In DNA form, the CDR3 reads TGTGCCAGCAGTTCGTTCGGGACAGGGGACTACGAGCAGTACTTC. Combining the CDR3 with reference TRBV28 and TRBJ2-7 gives the whole variable domain DVKVTQSSRYLVKRTGEKVFLECVQDMDHENMFWYRQDPGLGLRLIYFSYDVKMKEKGDIPEGYSVSREKKERFSLILESASTNQTSMYLCASSSFGTGDYEQYFGPGTRLTVT.